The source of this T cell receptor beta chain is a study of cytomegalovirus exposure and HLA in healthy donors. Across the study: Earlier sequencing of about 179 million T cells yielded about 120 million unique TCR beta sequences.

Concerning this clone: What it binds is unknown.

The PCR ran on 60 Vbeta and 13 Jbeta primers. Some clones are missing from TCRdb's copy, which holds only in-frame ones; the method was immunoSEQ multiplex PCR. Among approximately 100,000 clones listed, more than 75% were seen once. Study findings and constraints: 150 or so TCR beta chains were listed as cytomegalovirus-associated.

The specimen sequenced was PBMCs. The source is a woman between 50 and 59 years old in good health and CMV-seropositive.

The CDR3 bases are TGCAGCGTTGAACAGGGGATGGATCAGCCCCAGCATTTT. Translating it yields CSVEQGMDQPQHF. This chain joins TRBV29-1 and TRBJ1-5; D possibly corresponds to TRBD1 (6 bases). Per the germline V gene, CDR1 is SQVTM and CDR2 is ANQGSEA. Trimming shortened V by 2 bases and J by 5 bases, and 10 bases separated the two germline ends. The CDR3 loop spans 13 amino acids.